The 7 T cell receptor beta chains presented below share a single source sample, sequenced in a study of T-cell reconstitution after alpha-beta-depleted transplantation in children. Preparation of the TCRbeta library used unique molecular identifiers. TCRdb re-called the PCR reads with MiXCR, one entry per CDR3 protein. The sample holds roughly 120,000 distinct CDR3 sequences, 10% to 13% seen once. The sample here was PBMCs from the stem cell graft donor, taken from the stem cell graft. Receptors originate from a human donor who donated a stem cell graft to a child with acute lymphoblastic leukemia.

This clonotype was seen ten or more times. The chain joins TRBV7-2 to TRBJ1-1; 12 nucleotides align to TRBD1. The junction had 8 bases not matched to a gene; V was cut back by 8 bases and J by 4 bases. CDR3 length equals 15 residues. The germline CDR1 and CDR2 sequences are SGHTA and FQGNSA. The CDR3 region has the DNA TGTGCCAGCCTGGGACAGGGGGCGCTTGTCACTGAAGCTTTCTTT. Translating gives CASLGQGALVTEAFF.

This clonotype was seen repeatedly, ten times or more. CDR3 in amino acids: CASRGDRGIWTEAFF. CDR3 in DNA: TGTGCCAGCAGAGGGGACAGGGGGATATGGACTGAAGCTTTCTTT. The J gene is TRBJ1-1, the V gene TRBV12-3 or TRBV12-4; TRBD1 matches 11 bases. This CDR3 contains 15 residues. The trim removed 6 bases at V and 5 bases at J, leaving 8 bases unmatched.

In its sample, this clonotype was seen many times. This chain links TRBV10-3 with TRBJ2-7, with D possibly being TRBD1 (5 bases). The germline V and J ends were trimmed by 3 bases and 9 bases, with 18 bases remaining between them. Per germline, CDR1 ENHRY and CDR2 SYGVKD. The CDR3 runs 14 residues. The CDR3 loop is CAISDPPHDRGQYF. The CDR3 DNA is TGTGCCATCAGTGATCCACCCCACGACAGAGGGCAGTACTTC.

This clonotype was recorded many times. V and J are TRBV30 and TRBJ2-2; D call uncertain. Germline V gene sequence: CDR1 GTSNPN, CDR2 SVGIG (reference sequence). This CDR3 contains 15 residues. The CDR3, as DNA: TGTGCTCACCCGAAGGCGGCGCTCAACACCGGGGAGCTGTTTTTT. Amino acids: CAHPKAALNTGELFF. The entire variable domain, with the rest obtained from reference TRBV30 and TRBJ2-2, is as follows: SQTIHQWPATLVQPVGSPLSLECTVEGTSNPNLYWYRQAAGRGLQLLFYSVGIGQISSEVPQNLSASRPQDRQFILSSKKLLLSDSGFYLCAHPKAALNTGELFFGEGSRLTVL.

This clonotype was observed many times. This chain uses TRBV6-2 or TRBV6-3 with TRBJ1-1; D unclear. This CDR3 has 14 residues. V lost 3 bases, J lost 0 bases, and 8 bases lay in between. Germline CDR1 MNHEY, CDR2 SVGEGT. The CDR3 DNA is TGTGCCAGCAGTTATCTTTCGGTGAACACTGAAGCTTTCTTT. Amino acid sequence: CASSYLSVNTEAFF.

Ten or more counts support this clonotype. The chain combines TRBV19 with TRBJ2-1; 11 bases match TRBD2. There are 14 residues in the CDR3. The ends lost 6 bases at V and 8 bases at J; junction bases unmatched: 6. Germline lookup yields CDR1 LNHDA and CDR2 SQIVND (reference sequence). DNA for the CDR3: TGTGCCAGTAGCGTAGCGGGAGGGCGCTATGAGCAGTTCTTC. This translates into CASSVAGGRYEQFF. Full variable domain (remainder filled in from reference TRBV19 and TRBJ2-1): DGGITQSPKYLFRKEGQNVTLSCEQNLNHDAMYWYRQDPGQGLRLIYYSQIVNDFQKGDIAEGYSVSREKKESFPLTVTSAQKNPTAFYLCASSVAGGRYEQFFGPGTRLTVL.

This clonotype was observed many times. The chain has TRBV19 and TRBJ2-3; tentatively, D is TRBD2 (6 bases). Trimming shortened V by 5 bases and J by 2 bases, and 11 bases separated the two germline ends. The germline gives CDR1 LNHDA, CDR2 SQIVND (reference sequence). CDR3 size: 14 residues. The CDR3 sequence: CASSFGGSTDTQYF. For the CDR3, the DNA is TGTGCCAGTAGTTTCGGGGGATCCACAGATACGCAGTATTTT.